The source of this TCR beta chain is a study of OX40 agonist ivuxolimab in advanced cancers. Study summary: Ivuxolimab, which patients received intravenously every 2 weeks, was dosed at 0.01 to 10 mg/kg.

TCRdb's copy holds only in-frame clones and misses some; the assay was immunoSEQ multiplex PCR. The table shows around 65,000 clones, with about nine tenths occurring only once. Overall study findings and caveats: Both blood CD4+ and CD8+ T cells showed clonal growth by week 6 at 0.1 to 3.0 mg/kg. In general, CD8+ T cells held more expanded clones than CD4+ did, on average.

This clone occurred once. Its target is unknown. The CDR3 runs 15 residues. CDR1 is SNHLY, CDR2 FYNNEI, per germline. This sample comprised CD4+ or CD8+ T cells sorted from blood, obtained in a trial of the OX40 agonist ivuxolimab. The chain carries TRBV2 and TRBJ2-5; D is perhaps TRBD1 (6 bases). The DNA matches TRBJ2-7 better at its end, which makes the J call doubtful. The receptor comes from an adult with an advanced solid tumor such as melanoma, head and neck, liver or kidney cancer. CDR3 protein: CASSEEGTGSYEQYF. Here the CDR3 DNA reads TGTGCCAGCAGTGAAGAAGGAACAGGGTCCTACGAGCAGTACTTC.